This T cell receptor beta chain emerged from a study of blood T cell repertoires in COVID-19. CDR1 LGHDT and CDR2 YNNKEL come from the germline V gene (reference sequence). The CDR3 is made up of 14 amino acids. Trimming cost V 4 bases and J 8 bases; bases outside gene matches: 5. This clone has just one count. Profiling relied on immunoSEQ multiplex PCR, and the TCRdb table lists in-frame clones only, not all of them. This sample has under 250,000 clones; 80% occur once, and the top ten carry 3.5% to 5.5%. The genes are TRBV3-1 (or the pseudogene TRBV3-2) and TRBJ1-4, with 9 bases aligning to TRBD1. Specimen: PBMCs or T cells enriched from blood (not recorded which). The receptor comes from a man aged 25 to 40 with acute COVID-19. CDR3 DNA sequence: TGTGCCAGCAGCCCGGGACAGGGTTGGGAAAAACTGTTTTTT. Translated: CASSPGQGWEKLFF.